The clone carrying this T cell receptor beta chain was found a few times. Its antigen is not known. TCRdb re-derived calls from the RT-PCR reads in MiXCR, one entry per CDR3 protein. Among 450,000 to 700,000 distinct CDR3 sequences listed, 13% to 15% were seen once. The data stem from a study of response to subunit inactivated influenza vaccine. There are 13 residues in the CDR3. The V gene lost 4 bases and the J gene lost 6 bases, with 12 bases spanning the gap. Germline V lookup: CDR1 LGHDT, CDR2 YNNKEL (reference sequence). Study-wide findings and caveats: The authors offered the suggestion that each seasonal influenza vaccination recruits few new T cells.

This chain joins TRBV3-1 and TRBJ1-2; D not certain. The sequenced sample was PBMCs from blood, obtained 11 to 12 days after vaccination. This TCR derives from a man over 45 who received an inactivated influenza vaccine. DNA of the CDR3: TGTGCCAGCAGCCCTATCCGGGGTCATGGCTACACCTTC. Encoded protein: CASSPIRGHGYTF. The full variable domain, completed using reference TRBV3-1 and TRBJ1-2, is DTAVSQTPKYLVTQMGNDKSIKCEQNLGHDTMYWYKQDSKKFLKIMFSYNNKELIINETVPNRFSPKSPDKAHLNLHINSLELGDSAVYFCASSPIRGHGYTFGSGTRLTVV.